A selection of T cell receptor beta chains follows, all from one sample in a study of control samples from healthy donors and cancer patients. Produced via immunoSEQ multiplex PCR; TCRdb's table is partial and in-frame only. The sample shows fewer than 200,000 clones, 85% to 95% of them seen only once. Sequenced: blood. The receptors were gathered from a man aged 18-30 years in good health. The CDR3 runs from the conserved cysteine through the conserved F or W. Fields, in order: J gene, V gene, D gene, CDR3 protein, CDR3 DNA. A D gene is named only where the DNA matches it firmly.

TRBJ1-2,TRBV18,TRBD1,CASSPRTGDYGYTF,TGTGCCAGCTCACCAAGGACAGGGGACTATGGCTACACCTTC
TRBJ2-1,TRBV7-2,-,CASSLGGGGSYNEQFF,TGTGCCAGCAGCTTAGGCGGAGGGGGTTCCTACAATGAGCAGTTCTTC
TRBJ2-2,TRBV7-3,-,CASSFGGYTGELFF,TGTGCCAGCAGCTTTGGCGGGTACACCGGGGAGCTGTTTTTT
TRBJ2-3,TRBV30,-,CAWSLGGAPSTDTQYF,TGTGCCTGGAGTTTGGGGGGGGCTCCTTCCACAGATACGCAGTATTTT
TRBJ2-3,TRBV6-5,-,CASSSRGREDTQYF,TGTGCCAGCAGTTCCCGGGGCCGGGAAGATACGCAGTATTTT
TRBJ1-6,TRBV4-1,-,CASSQVGGLNSPLHF,TGCGCCAGCAGCCAAGTGGGCGGGCTAAATTCACCCCTCCACTTT
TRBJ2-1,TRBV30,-,CAWSATGAGEQFF,TGTGCCTGGAGTGCTACGGGGGCGGGTGAGCAGTTCTTC
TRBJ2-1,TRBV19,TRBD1,CASSLTGTGSYNEQFF,TGTGCCAGTAGTCTTACCGGGACAGGGTCCTACAATGAGCAGTTCTTC
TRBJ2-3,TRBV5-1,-,CASSLAPGATDTQYF,TGCGCCAGCAGCTTGGCCCCAGGGGCGACAGATACGCAGTATTTT
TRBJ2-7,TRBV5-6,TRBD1,CASVRQGAGYEQYF,TGTGCCAGCGTCCGACAGGGGGCCGGGTACGAGCAGTACTTC
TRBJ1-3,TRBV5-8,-,CASSSGISGNTIYF,TGTGCCAGCAGCTCCGGGATCTCTGGAAACACCATATATTTT
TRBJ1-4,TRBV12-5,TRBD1,CASGLEGADEKLFF,TGTGCTAGTGGTTTGGAGGGGGCCGATGAAAAACTGTTTTTT
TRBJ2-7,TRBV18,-,CASSPGRNEQYF,TGTGCCAGCTCACCGGGACGGAACGAGCAGTACTTC
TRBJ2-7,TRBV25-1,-,CASSEWGSSYEQYF,TGTGCCAGCAGTGAATGGGGGAGCTCCTACGAGCAGTACTTC
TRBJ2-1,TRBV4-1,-,CASSQTRQGNEQFF,TGCGCCAGCAGCCAAACGAGGCAGGGGAATGAGCAGTTCTTC
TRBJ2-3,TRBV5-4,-,CASSLKGNTDTQYF,TGTGCCAGCAGCTTGAAGGGGAACACAGATACGCAGTATTTT
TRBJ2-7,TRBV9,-,CASSVSPMTGRNEQYF,TGTGCCAGCAGCGTTTCCCCCATGACAGGGAGGAACGAGCAGTACTTC
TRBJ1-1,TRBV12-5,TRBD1,CASATSQGVTEAFF,TGTGCTAGTGCCACCTCACAGGGGGTCACTGAAGCTTTCTTT
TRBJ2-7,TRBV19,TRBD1,CASSIQGAKEQYF,TGTGCCAGTAGTATACAGGGGGCTAAAGAGCAGTACTTC
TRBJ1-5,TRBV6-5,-,CASRRGVNSDQPQHF,TGTGCCAGCAGAAGAGGGGTTAACTCCGATCAGCCCCAGCATTTT
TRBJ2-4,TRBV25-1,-,CASADMGIQYF,TGTGCCAGCGCCGACATGGGCATTCAGTACTTC
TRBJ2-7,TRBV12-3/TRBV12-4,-,CASSPTYRREQYF,TGTGCCAGCAGTCCAACGTACAGGCGCGAGCAGTACTTC
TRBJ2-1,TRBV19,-,CASLGSGEQFF,TGTGCCAGTCTGGGGTCGGGGGAGCAGTTCTTC
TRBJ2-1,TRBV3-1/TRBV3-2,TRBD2,CASSQPRTSGVYNEQFF,TGTGCCAGCAGCCAACCCCGGACTAGCGGGGTGTACAATGAGCAGTTCTTC
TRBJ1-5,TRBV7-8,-,CASSLVGRDQPQHF,TGTGCCAGCAGCTTAGTAGGCCGAGATCAGCCCCAGCATTTT
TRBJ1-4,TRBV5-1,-,CASSQYGSGELFF,TGCGCCAGCAGCCAGTACGGGTCGGGGGAACTGTTTTTT
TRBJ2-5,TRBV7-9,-,CASSPFGWGETQYF,TGTGCCAGCAGCCCGTTTGGATGGGGGGAGACCCAGTACTTC
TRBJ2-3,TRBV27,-,CASSPVKPSTDTQYF,TGTGCCAGCAGCCCGGTGAAACCTAGCACAGATACGCAGTATTTT
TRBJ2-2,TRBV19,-,CASSVQGSSGELFF,TGTGCCAGTAGTGTCCAGGGGTCCTCCGGGGAGCTGTTTTTT
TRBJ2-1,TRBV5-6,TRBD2,CASRRLAGSYKEQFF,TGTGCCAGCAGACGACTAGCGGGGTCCTACAAGGAGCAGTTCTTC
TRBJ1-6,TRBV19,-,CASSISGDSPLHF,TGTGCCAGTAGTATATCTGGCGATTCACCCCTCCACTTT
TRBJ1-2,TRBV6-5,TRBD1,CATTTGVGYGYTF,TGTGCCACCACGACAGGGGTCGGCTATGGCTACACCTTC
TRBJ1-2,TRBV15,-,CATSANLGYGYTF,TGTGCCACCAGCGCTAACCTCGGCTATGGCTACACCTTC
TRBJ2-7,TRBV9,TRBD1,CASSLGRGTYEQYF,TGTGCCAGCAGTCTGGGCAGGGGGACCTACGAGCAGTACTTC
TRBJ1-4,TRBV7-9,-,CASSLNTEKLFF,TGTGCCAGCAGCTTAAACACCGAAAAACTGTTTTTT
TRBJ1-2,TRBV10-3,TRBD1,CAIREDRDGYTF,TGTGCCATCAGGGAAGACAGGGATGGCTACACCTTC
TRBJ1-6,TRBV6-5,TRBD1,CASSYDTGGDSPLHF,TGTGCCAGCAGTTACGATACAGGGGGCGATTCACCCCTCCACTTT
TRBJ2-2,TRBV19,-,CASSRLVGANTGELFF,TGTGCCAGTAGTAGGTTAGTCGGGGCGAACACCGGGGAGCTGTTTTTT
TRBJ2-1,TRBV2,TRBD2,CASSEAPPGTINEQFF,TGTGCCAGCAGTGAAGCGCCCCCTGGGACTATTAATGAGCAGTTCTTC